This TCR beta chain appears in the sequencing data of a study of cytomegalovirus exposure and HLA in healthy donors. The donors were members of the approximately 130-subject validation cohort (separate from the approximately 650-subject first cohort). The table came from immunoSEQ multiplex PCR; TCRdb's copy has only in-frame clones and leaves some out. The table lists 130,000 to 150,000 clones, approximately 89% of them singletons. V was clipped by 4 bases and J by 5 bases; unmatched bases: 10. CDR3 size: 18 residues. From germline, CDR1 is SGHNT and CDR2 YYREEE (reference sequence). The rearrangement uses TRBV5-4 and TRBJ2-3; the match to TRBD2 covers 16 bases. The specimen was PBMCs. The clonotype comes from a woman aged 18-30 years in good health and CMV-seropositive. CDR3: CASSPGTSGGGFGDTQYF. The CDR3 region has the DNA TGTGCCAGCAGCCCTGGGACTAGCGGGGGGGGATTCGGAGATACGCAGTATTTT. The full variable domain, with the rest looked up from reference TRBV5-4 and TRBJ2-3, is ETGVTQSPTHLIKTRGQQVTLRCSSQSGHNTVSWYQQALGQGPQFIFQYYREEENGRGNFPPRFSGLQFPNYSSELNVNALELDDSALYLCASSPGTSGGGFGDTQYFGPGTRLTVL.